This T cell receptor (beta chain) was sequenced in a study of shared clonotypes between healthy human individuals. Only in-frame clones appear in the TCRdb table, and some are missing; sequencing was by immunoSEQ multiplex PCR. Here the sample spans 450,000 to 550,000 clones, 79% being singletons. Whole-study results and caveats: Owing to a small donor count, the genetic and exposure-history diversity represented was limited.

Healthy HIV-negative adults without recent acute infections or vaccinations served as donors. Trimming stripped 3 bases from V and 4 bases from J, with 13 bases between. CDR1 and CDR2 (germline): SGHTA, FQGNSA. The CDR3 extends over 16 amino acids. With regard to this clone: Its matching antigen is unknown.

The receptor's source is a woman aged 35 to 49 in good health. Some clones in this sample may be carry-over from other donors' samples. Sequenced sample: PBMCs. The rearrangement links TRBV7-2 to TRBJ2-6; TRBD1 might be the D (6 bases). The CDR3 DNA follows: TGTGCCAGCAGCTTCTCAGGGGTTACGGGGGCCAACGTCCTGACTTTC. It translates to CASSFSGVTGANVLTF.